The T cell receptor (beta chain) under discussion was sequenced for a study of identical twins. Whole-study findings and limits: There were fewer insertions in abundant cord blood beta clonotypes, but memory repertoires showed no such pattern.

TCRdb itself ran the 5' RACE reads through MiXCR, one entry per CDR3 protein. The sample consists of 690,000 or so distinct CDR3 sequences, 8.6% of them appearing once. This clonotype was detected many times. Its specificity is not known. Germline CDR1 SNHLY, CDR2 FYNNEI. V lost 7 bases, J lost 2 bases, and 4 bases stayed unmatched. The CDR3 length is 14 residues. The sample was also reused in another study, on yellow fever vaccine responses in identical twins.

The chain joins TRBV2 to TRBJ2-2, with 7 bases matching TRBD1. Sequenced: PBMCs. The receptor was isolated from a woman aged 18-29 years in good health. The CDR3 sequence is CASITGVNTGELFF. The CDR3 DNA follows: TGTGCCAGCATTACAGGGGTCAACACCGGGGAGCTGTTTTTT.